This entry features one TCR beta chain sequence. Its antigen is currently unknown. The method was immunoSEQ multiplex PCR; TCRdb's version includes in-frame clones alone and lacks a portion of them. The sample has 100,000 to 130,000 clones, roughly 87% seen once. This entry is derived from a study of graft-versus-host responses after intestinal transplantation. The wider study: Each patient got anti-thymocyte globulin induction, then tacrolimus and steroids for roughly 3 years.

The sample was unstimulated CD4+ T cells sorted from spleen or lymph node cells, taken before transplant. This TCR came from a human donor who was the organ donor for an intestinal transplant.

Here the CDR3 reads CASSQDPGLAGRNEQFF. In DNA, the CDR3 is TGTGCCAGCAGCCAAGATCCCGGACTAGCGGGGCGGAATGAGCAGTTCTTC. J is TRBJ2-1 and V is TRBV4-2; 12 nucleotides line up with TRBD2. Germline-derived CDR1 and CDR2 are LGHNA and YNFKEQ. With 0 bases clipped from V and 7 bases from J, the junction kept 7 bases outside the gene matches. The CDR3 length is 17 residues.